This record looks at one T cell receptor beta chain sequence and its context. The antigen remains undetermined. Clones were read by immunoSEQ multiplex PCR, and TCRdb kept only the in-frame ones, dropping some. The sample comprises 130,000 or so clones, about 94% of which are singletons, and approximately 3.8% rests with the top ten. This sample is part of a study of T cell responses to AZD1222 COVID-19 vaccine. With V trimmed by 1 base and J by 3 bases, 5 bases remained unmatched. This CDR3 region has 16 residues. Germline-derived CDR1 and CDR2 are SGHNT and YYREEE (reference sequence). General study points: White British ancestry dominated among donors, who included more females, and clonal diversity was possibly underestimated.

The rearrangement joins TRBV5-4 to TRBJ2-1, with TRBD2 identical over 9 bases. The sample in question was peripheral blood, obtained 28 days after the second AZD1222 dose. The sequence was collected from an adult who received the AZD1222 COVID-19 vaccine. CDR3 in amino acids: CASSLKREVFYNEQFF. The CDR3 DNA reads TGTGCCAGCAGCTTGAAGCGGGAGGTTTTCTACAATGAGCAGTTCTTC.